The 14 T cell receptor beta chains in this list originate from one sample, sequenced in a study of OX40 agonist ivuxolimab in advanced cancers. Generated by immunoSEQ multiplex PCR, the TCRdb table keeps only in-frame clones and is missing some. Of just over 30,000 clones in the sample, 86% were seen once. Material: CD4+ or CD8+ T cells sorted from blood, obtained in a trial of the OX40 agonist ivuxolimab. The receptors were sampled from an adult with an advanced solid tumor such as melanoma, head and neck, liver or kidney cancer.

This chain connects TRBV5-1 to TRBJ2-7; TRBD1 matches at 7 bases. Germline CDR1 SGHRS, CDR2 YFSETQ. V shed 0 bases and J 0 bases; nucleotides not matched to a gene: 3. The CDR3 runs to 15 residues. CDR3 protein: CASSLEGASSYEQYF. In DNA form, the CDR3 reads TGCGCCAGCAGCTTGGAGGGGGCTTCCTCCTACGAGCAGTACTTC.

The chain combines TRBV29-1 with TRBJ2-1, with D possibly TRBD2 on 6 matching bases. The V end lost 4 bases, the J end lost 2 bases, and 12 bases lay between the germline ends. Looked up from germline, CDR1 is SQVTM and CDR2 is ANQGSEA. The CDR3 loop spans 14 amino acids. The CDR3 nucleotides read TGCAGCGTTGGGAGGGACGGACCCTACAATGAGCAGTTCTTC. Residues: CSVGRDGPYNEQFF.

The CDR3 bases are TGTGCCAGCAGCCCCTCGGGAGGGGCAGGGACCCAGTACTTC. Its translation is CASSPSGGAGTQYF. The genes are TRBV7-3 and TRBJ2-5, with 8 bases lining up with TRBD2. V shed 5 bases and J 7 bases; nucleotides not matched to a gene: 9. The CDR3 totals 14 residues. CDR1 SGHTA and CDR2 FQGTGA come from the germline V gene.

This clone is judged medium-sized. The V gene is TRBV9, the J gene TRBJ2-3; D unclear. Trimming pared 4 bases from V and 6 bases from J, leaving 15 bases between. This CDR3 is 14 amino acids long. Per the germline V gene, CDR1 is SGDLS and CDR2 is YYNGEE. The CDR3 protein is CASSPPLGSDTQYF. Here the CDR3 DNA reads TGTGCCAGCAGCCCCCCCCTTGGGTCGGATACGCAGTATTTT.

In this sample, this clone turned up a few times. The chain combines TRBV30 with TRBJ1-5; unclear D gene. The CDR3 contains 15 residues. The V end was cut by 4 bases, the J end by 0 bases, with 13 bases between. Germline CDR1 is GTSNPN and CDR2 is SVGIG (reference sequence). CDR3 nucleotides: TGTGCCTGGACGCTGGGAACCACTAGCAATCAGCCCCAGCATTTT. It translates to CAWTLGTTSNQPQHF. Full variable domain (outside the CDR3, taken from reference TRBV30 and TRBJ1-5): SQTIHQWPATLVQPVGSPLSLECTVEGTSNPNLYWYRQAAGRGLQLLFYSVGIGQISSEVPQNLSASRPQDRQFILSSKKLLLSDSGFYLCAWTLGTTSNQPQHFGDGTRLSIL.

This clone was detected only once. The genes are TRBV5-4 and TRBJ2-3; either TRBD1 or TRBD2 may supply D (6 bases each). This CDR3 spans 13 amino acids. Trimming removed 4 bases from V and 9 bases from J, with 15 bases in between. Looked up from germline, CDR1 is SGHNT and CDR2 is YYREEE (reference sequence). The CDR3 nucleotides read TGTGCCAGCAGCCCGGAGGGGGGTAGGACGCAGTATTTT. Translated: CASSPEGGRTQYF.

The CDR3 DNA is TGCAGCGTTGAAGAGTTCTTCACTCGGGGCAGGGGCAAAAACATTCAGTACTTC. The encoded protein is CSVEEFFTRGRGKNIQYF. This chain joins TRBV29-1 and TRBJ2-4; TRBD1 might be the D (6 bases). The CDR3 totals 18 residues. Deletions cut 0 bases from V and 3 bases from J, with 21 bases between. Germline V gene sequence: CDR1 SQVTM, CDR2 ANQGSEA.

The J gene is TRBJ2-3, the V gene TRBV10-1, with D tentatively TRBD2 (6 bases). The CDR3 has 17 amino acids. Germline CDR1 WNHNN, CDR2 SYGVQD (reference sequence). Trimming pared 3 bases from V and 0 bases from J, leaving 16 bases between. In nucleotides, the CDR3 is TGCGCCAGCAGTGACGGCGGGGTTGGGAGTAGCACAGATACGCAGTATTTT. Translation: CASSDGGVGSSTDTQYF.

This rearrangement joins TRBV27 to TRBJ2-1, with TRBD2 matching 15 bases. V lost 5 bases to trimming and J lost 8 bases; unmatched junction nucleotides: 19. The CDR3 has 20 residues. Germline loops: CDR1 MNHEY, CDR2 SMNVEV (reference sequence). As DNA, the CDR3 is TGTGCCAGCAGTCTACCCCCAGGACTAGCGGGAGGGCCTCATGCGGATGAGCAGTTCTTC. Residues: CASSLPPGLAGGPHADEQFF.

This clone was recorded a few times. This chain uses TRBV20-1 with TRBJ1-1; D uncertain. The V and J ends lost 5 bases and 6 bases respectively, with 10 bases between them. CDR1 is DFQATT, CDR2 SNEGSKA, per germline (reference sequence). The CDR3 has 11 amino acids. The CDR3 DNA follows: TGCAGTGCTCCTACTGGCTCTGAAGCTTTCTTT. Protein: CSAPTGSEAFF.

V is TRBV4-3 and J is TRBJ2-7, with 12 positions matching TRBD2. This CDR3 comprises 14 residues. Germline V gene data show CDR1 as LGHNA and CDR2 as YSLEER. The trim removed 3 bases at V and 4 bases at J, leaving 1 base unmatched. In nucleotides, the CDR3 is TGCGCCAGCAGCCAGGGGACTAGCGGGTACGAGCAGTACTTC. This encodes CASSQGTSGYEQYF.

The chain couples TRBV9 to TRBJ2-2; 11 nucleotides match TRBD2. V dropped 3 bases and J dropped 3; count of bases not matched to a gene: 7. Germline V gene lookup returns CDR1 SGDLS and CDR2 YYNGEE. The CDR3 is made up of 17 amino acids. CDR3 loop: CASSGLSGRADTGELFF. Written as DNA, the CDR3 is TGTGCCAGCAGCGGCCTTAGCGGGAGGGCCGACACCGGGGAGCTGTTTTTT.

The chain employs TRBV27 and TRBJ2-5, with 12 nucleotides matching TRBD2. The CDR3 extends over 15 amino acids. The germline V gene encodes CDR1 MNHEY and CDR2 SMNVEV (reference sequence). J was trimmed by 5 bases and V by 5 bases; bases with no gene match: 6. The CDR3 sequence: CASSPLTSGSETQYF. The CDR3 region has the DNA TGTGCCAGCAGTCCGTTGACTAGCGGGAGTGAGACCCAGTACTTC.

J is TRBJ2-5 and V is TRBV7-9; D gene unclear. Per germline, CDR1 SEHNR and CDR2 FQNEAQ (reference sequence). Trimming stripped 4 bases from V and 5 bases from J, with 17 bases between. CDR3 length: 15 amino acids. CDR3: CASSWAEGQGETQYF. The CDR3 bases are TGTGCCAGCAGCTGGGCCGAAGGGCAAGGGGAGACCCAGTACTTC.